A selection of T cell receptor beta chains follows, all from one sample in a study of shared clonotypes between healthy human individuals. Assay: immunoSEQ multiplex PCR; the TCRdb copy retains only in-frame clones and omits some. Of over 850,000 clones listed, approximately 80% are singletons. Input material: memory CD4+ T cells from PBMCs. The receptor source for this set is a man younger than 35 in good health. Some clones in this sample may be carry-over from other donors' samples. Each CDR3 is given with its conserved first and last residue. The D gene is left open where the match is weak. Size is stated for part of the rows, as once, few or many counts, or as a class when the clone is expanded.

V,D,size,J,DNA,CDR3
TRBV4-3,.,few,TRBJ1-5,TGCGCTAGCAGCCAAGATTGGGTTTCGGGTCAGCCCCAGCATTTT,CASSQDWVSGQPQHF
TRBV5-1,.,once,TRBJ1-1,TGCGCCAGCAGCGTGACCTTGGGGGGCACTGAAGCTTTCTTT,CASSVTLGGTEAFF
TRBV15,.,.,TRBJ1-3,TGTGCCACCAGCATTGGGGGGGCGGATGTCTCTGGAAACACCATATATTTT,CATSIGGADVSGNTIYF
TRBV29-1,TRBD2,.,TRBJ2-7,TGCAGCGTTGCTTACGGGACTAGCGGGAGCTACGAGCAGTACTTC,CSVAYGTSGSYEQYF
TRBV4-1,.,many,TRBJ1-4,TGCGCCAGCAGCCAAGATCCTCCGAGGGGGACCGAAAAACTGTTTTTT,CASSQDPPRGTEKLFF
TRBV7-2,TRBD2,few,TRBJ2-5,TGTGCCAGCTTCCGGCGGGAGGGCCCGCGGGAGACCCAGTACTTC,CASFRREGPRETQYF
TRBV6-4,TRBD2,.,TRBJ2-3,TGTGCCAGCAGTATTCTAGCGGGAGTACCCACAGATACGCAGTATTTT,CASSILAGVPTDTQYF
TRBV7-2,.,.,TRBJ1-2,TGTGCCAGCAGCTGGGGTGGACAGAACTATGGCTACACCTTC,CASSWGGQNYGYTF
TRBV4-1,.,.,TRBJ2-5,TGCGCCAGCAGCCAAGACCCTACAGGGCCGAGAGGGGAGACCCAGTACTTC,CASSQDPTGPRGETQYF
TRBV5-5,.,.,TRBJ2-5,TGTGCCAGCAGCTTGATCAGACACCAAGAGACCCAGTACTTC,CASSLIRHQETQYF
TRBV5-4,TRBD1,.,TRBJ1-4,TGTGCCAGCAGCTTGGGGGGACAGGGGCCCACTAATGAAAAACTGTTTTTT,CASSLGGQGPTNEKLFF
TRBV19,TRBD1,.,TRBJ1-3,TGTGCCAGTAGTATCGACAGGGGGCAAGGAAACACCATATATTTT,CASSIDRGQGNTIYF
TRBV19,.,.,TRBJ1-1,TGTGCCAGTGGATATAAGGGAACTGAAGCTTTCTTT,CASGYKGTEAFF
TRBV10-3,.,.,TRBJ2-5,TGTGCCATCAGTGAGTCTGGAGAGACCCAGTACTTC,CAISESGETQYF
TRBV7-7,TRBD2,.,TRBJ2-1,TGTGCCAGCAGCCTACTAGCGGGAGAAGGTGAGCAGTTCTTC,CASSLLAGEGEQFF